This TCR beta chain was captured in a study of metastatic and nonmetastatic thyroid tumors. Patients underwent thyroid surgery, and none had received any treatment before it. Germline assignment: CDR1 MDHEN and CDR2 SYDVKM. This CDR3 is 14 amino acids long. The V end was cut by 6 bases, the J end by 7 bases, with 18 bases between. With MiXCR, TCRdb called clones anew from the PCR reads. The table shows roughly 4,000 clones, with 30% to 45% occurring only once. Material: tumor tissue. This TCR was sampled from a male donor with papillary thyroid cancer or a benign thyroid nodule (not recorded which). Some clones in this sample may be carry-over from other donors' samples. The chain has TRBV28 and TRBJ1-2; TRBD1 might be the D (5 bases). The CDR3 DNA follows: TGTGCCAGCAGCCTTTCAGGCAGGGTCGGTGGCTACACCTTC. The encoded protein is CASSLSGRVGGYTF.